The 2 T cell receptor beta chains in this list originate from one sample, sequenced in a study of blood T cell repertoires in COVID-19. Assay used: immunoSEQ multiplex PCR; TCRdb lists only in-frame clones, some missing. The sample includes 180,000 or so clones, roughly four fifths of them seen just once. The sample was peripheral blood. These receptors came from a woman aged 40 to 50 with COVID-19, enrolled during active disease.

In DNA, the CDR3 is TGTGCCAGCAGCGCCTCGACTGCGAACACCGGGGAGCTGTTTTTT. The encoded protein is CASSASTANTGELFF. The rearrangement uses TRBV7-3 and TRBJ2-2; D gene ambiguous. The CDR3 is made up of 15 amino acids. The ends were cut back, 5 bases at V and 0 bases at J, with 10 bases in the middle. Germline V lookup: CDR1 SGHTA, CDR2 FQGTGA.

This rearrangement joins TRBV28 to TRBJ1-2; D is perhaps TRBD1 (5 bases). The CDR3 sequence is 16 residues long. Germline V lookup: CDR1 MDHEN, CDR2 SYDVKM. With 4 bases removed from V and 0 bases from J, the gap between germline ends came to 15 bases. DNA for the CDR3: TGTGCCAGCAGTTCTCCACACACAGGAGCTAACTATGGCTACACCTTC. The encoded protein is CASSSPHTGANYGYTF.